Below, one T cell receptor beta chain is given with its context. This sample was taken from a study of T cells expressing NK-cell markers. Study-level information: From sorted CD3+CD56+NKG2C+, CD3+CD56+NKG2C- and CD3+CD56-NKG2C+ T cells came the TCR beta repertoires.

Per the germline V gene, CDR1 is KGHDR and CDR2 is SFDVKD. This CDR3 region has 15 residues. TCRdb reprocessed the 5' RACE reads and stores each CDR3 protein as one record, lacking DNA. This specimen shows about 260,000 distinct CDR3 sequences; the ten leading clones hold around 0.37%. The chain is built from TRBV24-1 and TRBJ2-7; TCRdb's assignment of TRBD1 cannot be checked, as there is no DNA. The specimen was blood T cells: a sorted CD56 or NKG2C T cell subset, CD4+ or CD8+ T cells, or bulk PBMC T cells (not recorded which). The TCR comes from a man aged 18-30 years in good health. The CDR3 loop is CATSDPGQGNYEQYF.